Listed here are 31 T cell receptor beta chains from one sample, sequenced in a study of shared clonotypes between healthy human individuals. Sequencing was performed with immunoSEQ multiplex PCR; in TCRdb, only in-frame clones are kept and a portion is missing. The sample has about 2.4 million clones, just over 90% seen once. The sequencing sample was made of naive CD4+ T cells sorted from blood. Regarding subset: CD45RA+ positively selected. These receptors were collected from a man between 18 and 35 years old in good health.

As regards this clone: Other DNA sequences from this sample encode an identical CDR3 as well. The genes are TRBV7-9 and TRBJ2-2; D is perhaps TRBD1 (5 bases). The CDR3 loop spans 15 amino acids. Between the trimmed V and J ends, which lost 3 bases and 4 bases, there was a span of 12 bases. Per germline, CDR1 SEHNR and CDR2 FQNEAQ (reference sequence). The CDR3 bases are TGTGCCAGCAGCTTGGGCCAGGGTGGCACCGGGGAGCTGTTTTTT. Protein: CASSLGQGGTGELFF.

A remark on this clone: The same CDR3 also results from other DNA sequences found in this sample. The chain has TRBV30 and TRBJ2-5; perhaps TRBD2 as D (6 bases). Trimming stripped 2 bases from V and 5 bases from J, with 9 bases between. Germline CDR1 and CDR2: GTSNPN and SVGIG (reference sequence). The CDR3 loop spans 12 amino acids. CDR3 sequence (DNA): TGTGCCTGGAGTCGGGGGTGGGAGACCCAGTACTTC. This gives the protein CAWSRGWETQYF.

J is TRBJ2-7 and V is TRBV30, with D uncertain. The germline V gene encodes CDR1 GTSNPN and CDR2 SVGIG (reference sequence). Trimming shortened V by 2 bases and J by 2 bases, and 7 bases separated the two germline ends. CDR3 size: 12 residues. CDR3: CAWSTTAYEQYF. The CDR3 DNA sequence: TGTGCCTGGAGTACGACGGCCTACGAGCAGTACTTC.

The chain joins TRBV7-9 to TRBJ1-1; TRBD1 matches at 8 bases. From germline, CDR1 is SEHNR and CDR2 FQNEAQ (reference sequence). V dropped 4 bases and J dropped 4; count of bases not matched to a gene: 5. The CDR3 covers 14 residues. CDR3 loop: CASSSTGALTEAFF. In nucleotides, the CDR3 is TGTGCCAGCAGCTCGACAGGGGCGCTCACTGAAGCTTTCTTT.

This clone is a singleton in its sample. The CDR3, as DNA: TGTGCCAGCAGGTACACTAGCGGAGGTACGCAGTATTTT. Protein product: CASRYTSGGTQYF. V is TRBV7-3 and J is TRBJ2-3; 8 bases align to TRBD2. V dropped 6 bases and J dropped 8; count of bases not matched to a gene: 7. The length of the CDR3 is 13 residues. Germline V gives CDR1 SGHTA, CDR2 FQGTGA.

The chain carries TRBV28 and TRBJ2-7; D gene uncertain. V lost 3 bases, J lost 6 bases, and 6 bases lay in between. There are 11 residues in the CDR3. The germline V gene has CDR1 MDHEN and CDR2 SYDVKM. CDR3 loop: CASSFPSEQYF. The DNA of the CDR3 is TGTGCCAGCAGTTTCCCCAGCGAGCAGTACTTC.

This CDR3 is CASSLAGGKLFF. The CDR3 nucleotides read TGTGCCAGCAGCTTAGCTGGGGGAAAACTGTTTTTT. This chain links TRBV7-9 with TRBJ1-4, with TRBD1 as a possible D gene (5 bases). Germline CDR1 SEHNR, CDR2 FQNEAQ (reference sequence). V lost 0 bases and J lost 10, with 6 bases in between. The CDR3 runs to 12 residues. Complete variable domain (other parts from reference TRBV7-9 and TRBJ1-4): DTGVSQNPRHKITKRGQNVTFRCDPISEHNRLYWYRQTLGQGPEFLTYFQNEAQLEKSRLLSDRFSAERPKGSFSTLEIQRTEQGDSAMYLCASSLAGGKLFFGSGTQLSVL.

As for this clone: The sample holds other DNA sequences that translate to the same CDR3. The rearrangement uses TRBV10-2 and TRBJ2-5; 10 bases fit TRBD1. V dropped 8 bases and J dropped 4; count of bases not matched to a gene: 1. The length of the CDR3 is 12 residues. Germline assignment: CDR1 WSHSY and CDR2 SAAADI. CDR3 in DNA: TGCGCCAGCGGGACAGGGGCAGAGACCCAGTACTTC. This translates into CASGTGAETQYF.

This chain connects TRBV6-6 to TRBJ1-1; TRBD1 might be the D (5 bases). The CDR3 totals 15 residues. The V and J ends lost 0 bases and 2 bases respectively, with 10 bases between them. Germline V lookup: CDR1 MNHNY, CDR2 SVGAGI (reference sequence). CDR3 sequence (DNA): TGTGCCAGCAGTTACTCAGCCAGGGAAAACACTGAAGCTTTCTTT. The encoded protein is CASSYSARENTEAFF.

In the case of this clone: This sample includes further DNA sequences coding for the same CDR3. V and J are TRBV5-1 and TRBJ2-3; D ambiguous. CDR1 is SGHRS and CDR2 is YFSETQ in the germline V gene. Trimming took 1 base from V and 2 from J, leaving 5 bases between them. This CDR3 is 13 amino acids long. CDR3 DNA: TGCGCCAGCAGCTTGCAAGACACAGATACGCAGTATTTT. Encoded protein: CASSLQDTDTQYF.

The chain joins TRBV4-3 to TRBJ2-7; 8 bases map to TRBD1. The germline V gene encodes CDR1 LGHNA and CDR2 YSLEER. The CDR3 loop spans 14 amino acids. V gave up 2 bases and J gave up 6 bases; unmatched junction bases: 6. The CDR3 DNA is TGCGCCAGCAGCCAAAAGGACAGGGCTAGCGAGCAGTACTTC. Its translation is CASSQKDRASEQYF.

The genes are TRBV28 and TRBJ1-1; D remains unclear. In germline, CDR1 is MDHEN, CDR2 SYDVKM. The CDR3 extends over 12 amino acids. Trimming took 6 bases from V and 7 from J, leaving 12 bases between them. CDR3 loop: CASSNFGVEAFF. Here the CDR3 DNA reads TGTGCCAGCAGCAACTTCGGGGTTGAAGCTTTCTTT.

The chain is built from TRBV9 and TRBJ2-7, with a possible D match to TRBD1 (6 bases). CDR3 size: 16 residues. V was shortened by 0 bases and J by 2 bases, with 15 bases between the two germline ends. Germline V CDR1 and CDR2: SGDLS, YYNGEE. In nucleotides, the CDR3 is TGTGCCAGCAGCGTAGCCCCTACAGGGTCAGCCTACGAGCAGTACTTC. It is translated as CASSVAPTGSAYEQYF.

J is TRBJ1-6 and V is TRBV27; maybe TRBD1 (6 bases). CDR1 and CDR2 from the germline V gene are MNHEY and SMNVEV (reference sequence). The CDR3 has 15 amino acids. V lost 2 bases and J lost 10, with 15 bases in between. In nucleotides, the CDR3 is TGTGCCAGCAGTTTAAGGGTGGCAGGGGACTCACCCCTCCACTTT. Translation gives CASSLRVAGDSPLHF.

The rearrangement links TRBV30 to TRBJ1-1; D gene uncertain. CDR1 is GTSNPN, CDR2 SVGIG, per germline (reference sequence). This CDR3 is 14 amino acids long. Between the trimmed V and J ends, which lost 0 bases and 4 bases, there was a span of 12 bases. DNA of the CDR3: TGTGCCTGGAGTGTACTCTGGGAGGGCACTGAAGCTTTCTTT. It encodes CAWSVLWEGTEAFF.

This clone was seen once. The chain is built from TRBV10-3 and TRBJ2-7; tentative D call: TRBD2 (7 bases). Germline V CDR1 and CDR2: ENHRY, SYGVKD. Trimming shortened V by 0 bases and J by 1 base, and 31 bases separated the two germline ends. The CDR3 sequence is 22 residues long. This CDR3 reads CAISESNVGRGALITFSYEQYF. The CDR3 nucleotides are TGTGCCATCAGTGAGTCGAATGTCGGTCGGGGGGCATTAATTACCTTTTCCTACGAGCAGTACTTC.

The chain has TRBV5-5 and TRBJ1-2; a weak D match, TRBD1 (6 bases). Germline V gives CDR1 SGHKS, CDR2 YYEKEE (reference sequence). Deletions cut 4 bases from V and 2 bases from J, with 21 bases between. CDR3 length: 17 residues. CDR3 protein: CASSVQPLQGGNYGYTF. CDR3 DNA sequence: TGTGCCAGCAGCGTACAACCGCTACAGGGTGGGAACTATGGCTACACCTTC.

The J gene is TRBJ1-5, the V gene TRBV6-5; 8 nucleotides agree with TRBD1. Unmatched junction bases numbered 5, after V lost 10 bases and J lost 6 bases. The CDR3 loop spans 12 amino acids. Germline V gene lookup returns CDR1 MNHEY and CDR2 SVGAGI. CDR3 sequence: CAIGQGVQPQHF. Written as DNA, the CDR3 is TGTGCCATTGGACAGGGAGTTCAGCCCCAGCATTTT.

Remarks on this clone: This sample includes further DNA sequences coding for the same CDR3. The V and J genes are TRBV19 and TRBJ1-5, with 7 bases identical to TRBD1. This CDR3 has 13 residues. CDR1 is LNHDA and CDR2 is SQIVND in the germline V gene (reference sequence). Trimming removed 6 bases from V and 7 bases from J; junction bases left unmatched: 6. In DNA, the CDR3 is TGTGCCAGTAGAGACAGGGTTGGACAGCCCCAGCATTTT. It is translated as CASRDRVGQPQHF. The full variable domain, in which reference TRBV19 and TRBJ1-5 provide the parts outside the CDR3, is DGGITQSPKYLFRKEGQNVTLSCEQNLNHDAMYWYRQDPGQGLRLIYYSQIVNDFQKGDIAEGYSVSREKKESFPLTVTSAQKNPTAFYLCASRDRVGQPQHFGDGTRLSIL.

J is TRBJ1-1 and V is TRBV6-5; perhaps TRBD1 as D (5 bases). Looked up from germline, CDR1 is MNHEY and CDR2 is SVGAGI. The germline V and J ends were trimmed by 4 bases and 7 bases, with 16 bases remaining between them. The CDR3 runs 14 residues. CDR3 in DNA: TGTGCCAGCAGTTTACCCGGGACTCCCTATGAAGCTTTCTTT. Its translation: CASSLPGTPYEAFF.

Remarks on this clone: Other DNA sequences within the sample encode an identical CDR3. The gene calls are TRBV7-9 and TRBJ1-5; no definite D call. Trimming stripped 5 bases from V and 0 bases from J, with 5 bases between. CDR3 length equals 13 residues. Germline CDR1 is SEHNR and CDR2 is FQNEAQ (reference sequence). Here the CDR3 reads CASSPYSNQPQHF. The CDR3 DNA is TGTGCCAGCAGCCCTTATAGCAATCAGCCCCAGCATTTT.

J is TRBJ1-1 and V is TRBV12-2; TRBD1 is taken as the D call from the table, unchecked against the DNA. TRBV12-2 is a pseudogene. The CDR3 sequence is 14 residues long. As DNA, the CDR3 is TGTGCAAGTCGCTTCAAGGGGGTGGCCACTGAAGCTTTCTTT. Translation: CASRFKGVATEAFF.

This rearrangement joins TRBV7-6 to TRBJ2-5, with D perhaps matching TRBD2 (6 bases). CDR3 length equals 17 residues. CDR1 and CDR2 (germline): SGHVS, FNYEAQ. The V end lost 6 bases, the J end lost 5 bases, and 25 bases lay between the germline ends. CDR3 residues: CASSRLSRGSLRETQYF. CDR3 nucleotide sequence: TGTGCCAGCAGTCGCCTCTCGCGGGGTTCTCTTCGGGAGACCCAGTACTTC.

On this clone: Other DNA sequences of this sample code for an identical CDR3. V and J are TRBV18 and TRBJ1-3, with TRBD1 as a possible D gene (6 bases). CDR1 and CDR2 (germline): KGHSH, LQKENI. There are 14 residues in the CDR3. V shed 3 bases and J shed 3 bases, with 9 bases lying between them. CDR3 sequence reads: CASSPTGNGNTIYF. The CDR3 DNA follows: TGTGCCAGCTCACCTACAGGGAATGGAAACACCATATATTTT.

This chain connects TRBV5-1 to TRBJ2-7; possibly TRBD1 for D (6 bases). The CDR3 totals 13 residues. Germline CDR1 SGHRS, CDR2 YFSETQ. V was shortened by 3 bases and J by 6 bases, with 13 bases between the two germline ends. CDR3 protein: CASSWDTGSEQYF. CDR3 in DNA: TGCGCCAGCAGCTGGGATACAGGGTCCGAGCAGTACTTC.

The V gene is TRBV6-6, the J gene TRBJ1-1, with 12 bases aligning to TRBD1. The V gene's germline CDR1 is MNHNY and CDR2 SVGAGI (reference sequence). This CDR3 has 14 residues. V shed 4 bases, J shed 6 bases, and the junction held 3 bases outside the gene matches. The CDR3 DNA is TGTGCCAGCAGTTCCGGGACAGGGGGCCCTGAAGCTTTCTTT. Protein sequence: CASSSGTGGPEAFF.

For the CDR3, the DNA is TGTGCCAGTAGTATAGGGGGGACCACCCAGCATTTT. It encodes CASSIGGTTQHF. The chain carries TRBV19 and TRBJ1-5, with D possibly being TRBD1 (5 bases). Trimming pared 1 base from V and 11 bases from J, leaving 9 bases between. The germline CDR1 and CDR2 sequences are LNHDA and SQIVND (reference sequence). CDR3 length: 12 amino acids.

This clone was found once. The chain links TRBV5-1 to TRBJ2-7; TRBD2 matches 10 bases. The CDR3 consists of 17 residues. Per the germline V gene, CDR1 is SGHRS and CDR2 is YFSETQ. The V segment lost 4 bases and the J segment 4 bases; nucleotides outside the gene matches: 14. The CDR3 coding sequence is TGCGCCAGCAGCCTGATAACCCCCGGACTAGCGGTATACGAGCAGTACTTC. Its translation is CASSLITPGLAVYEQYF.

This rearrangement joins TRBV29-1 to TRBJ2-3; a weak D match, TRBD2 (5 bases). The CDR3 contains 12 residues. Germline loops: CDR1 SQVTM, CDR2 ANQGSEA. Trimming cost V 3 bases and J 1 base, with 5 bases left between them. As DNA, the CDR3 is TGCAGCGTTGACGGGGGCACAGATACGCAGTATTTT. This translates into CSVDGGTDTQYF.

This chain uses TRBV29-1 with TRBJ2-5, with D unclear. V was shortened by 7 bases and J by 0 bases, with 12 bases between the two germline ends. This CDR3 comprises 13 residues. Per the germline V gene, CDR1 is SQVTM and CDR2 is ANQGSEA. CDR3 sequence reads: CSESPANQETQYF. CDR3 sequence (DNA): TGCAGCGAATCCCCAGCGAACCAAGAGACCCAGTACTTC.

CDR3 coding DNA: TGCGCCAGCAGCTTGGTACTGGGGAATGGCGGCTACACCTTC. Protein: CASSLVLGNGGYTF. The chain uses TRBV5-1 and TRBJ1-2; D remains unclear. Germline V lookup: CDR1 SGHRS, CDR2 YFSETQ. The CDR3 is 14 amino acids. V shed 0 bases and J shed 8 bases, with 14 bases lying between them.